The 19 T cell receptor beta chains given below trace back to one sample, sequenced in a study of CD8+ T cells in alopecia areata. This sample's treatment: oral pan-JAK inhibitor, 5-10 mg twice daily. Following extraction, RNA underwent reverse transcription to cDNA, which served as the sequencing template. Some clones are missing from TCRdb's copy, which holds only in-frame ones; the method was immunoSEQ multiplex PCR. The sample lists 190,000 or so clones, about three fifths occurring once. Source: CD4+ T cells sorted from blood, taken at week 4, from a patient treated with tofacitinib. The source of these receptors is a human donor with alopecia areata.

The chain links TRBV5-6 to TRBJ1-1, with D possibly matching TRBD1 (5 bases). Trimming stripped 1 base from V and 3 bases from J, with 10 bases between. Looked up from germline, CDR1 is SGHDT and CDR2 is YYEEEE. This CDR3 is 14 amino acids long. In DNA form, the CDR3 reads TGTGCCAGCAGCTTGCAGGGTTTGGACACTGAAGCTTTCTTT. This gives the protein CASSLQGLDTEAFF.

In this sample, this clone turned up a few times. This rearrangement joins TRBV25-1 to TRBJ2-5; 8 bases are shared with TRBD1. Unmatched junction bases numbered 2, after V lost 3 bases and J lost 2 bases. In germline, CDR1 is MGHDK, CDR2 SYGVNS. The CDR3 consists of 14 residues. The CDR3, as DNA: TGTGCCAGCAGTGACGACAGGGGACAAGAGACCCAGTACTTC. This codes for CASSDDRGQETQYF.

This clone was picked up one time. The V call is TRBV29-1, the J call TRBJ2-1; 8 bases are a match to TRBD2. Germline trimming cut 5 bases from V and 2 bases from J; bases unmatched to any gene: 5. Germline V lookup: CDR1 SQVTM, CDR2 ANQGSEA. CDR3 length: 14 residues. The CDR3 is CSVIRGGAYNEQFF. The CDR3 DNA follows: TGCAGCGTTATTCGGGGGGGAGCCTACAATGAGCAGTTCTTC.

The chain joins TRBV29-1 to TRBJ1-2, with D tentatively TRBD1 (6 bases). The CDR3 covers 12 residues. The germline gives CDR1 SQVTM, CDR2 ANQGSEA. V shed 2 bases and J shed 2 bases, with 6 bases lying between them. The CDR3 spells CSVEQGNYGYTF. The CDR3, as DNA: TGCAGCGTTGAACAGGGGAACTATGGCTACACCTTC.

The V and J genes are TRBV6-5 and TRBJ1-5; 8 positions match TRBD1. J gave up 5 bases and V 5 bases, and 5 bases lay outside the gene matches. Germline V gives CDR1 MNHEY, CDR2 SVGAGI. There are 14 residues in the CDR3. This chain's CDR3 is CASSQDREHQPQHF. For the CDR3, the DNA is TGTGCCAGCAGTCAGGACAGGGAACATCAGCCCCAGCATTTT.

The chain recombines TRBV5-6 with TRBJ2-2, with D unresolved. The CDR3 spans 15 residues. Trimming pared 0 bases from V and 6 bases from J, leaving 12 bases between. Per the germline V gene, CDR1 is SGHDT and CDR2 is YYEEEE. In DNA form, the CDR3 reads TGTGCCAGCAGCTTGGTGGGGTCCGGTGCCGGGGAGCTGTTTTTT. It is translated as CASSLVGSGAGELFF.

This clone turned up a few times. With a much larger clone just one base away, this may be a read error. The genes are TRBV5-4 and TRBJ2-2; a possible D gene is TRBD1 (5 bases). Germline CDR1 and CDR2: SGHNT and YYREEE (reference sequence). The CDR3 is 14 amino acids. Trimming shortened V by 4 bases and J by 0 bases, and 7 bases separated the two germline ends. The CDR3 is CASSDSANTGELFF. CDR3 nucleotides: TGTGCCAGCAGCGACAGCGCGAACACCGGGGAGCTGTTTTTT.

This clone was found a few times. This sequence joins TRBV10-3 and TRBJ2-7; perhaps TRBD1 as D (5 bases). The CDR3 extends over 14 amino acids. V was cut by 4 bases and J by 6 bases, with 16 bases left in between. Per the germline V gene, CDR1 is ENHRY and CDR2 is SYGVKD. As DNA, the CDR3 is TGTGCCATCAGTGGAGCAGGGCGTGAAGTCGAGCAGTACTTC. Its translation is CAISGAGREVEQYF.

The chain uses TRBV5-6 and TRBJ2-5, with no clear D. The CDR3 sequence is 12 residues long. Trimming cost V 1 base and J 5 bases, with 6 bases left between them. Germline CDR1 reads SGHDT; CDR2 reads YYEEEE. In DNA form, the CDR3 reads TGTGCCAGCAGCTTGAAGAGGGAGACCCAGTACTTC. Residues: CASSLKRETQYF.

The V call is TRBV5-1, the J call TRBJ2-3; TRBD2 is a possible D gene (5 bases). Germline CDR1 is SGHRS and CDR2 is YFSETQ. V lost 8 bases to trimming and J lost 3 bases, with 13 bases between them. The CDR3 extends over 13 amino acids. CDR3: CASLRTGTDTQYF. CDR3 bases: TGCGCCAGTCTTAGGACGGGAACAGATACGCAGTATTTT.

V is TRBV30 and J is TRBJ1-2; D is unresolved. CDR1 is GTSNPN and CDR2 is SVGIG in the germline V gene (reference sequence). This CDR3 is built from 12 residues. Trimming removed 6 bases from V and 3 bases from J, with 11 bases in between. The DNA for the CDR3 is TGTGCCTGCCAGGCGTTCGACTATGGCTACACCTTC. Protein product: CACQAFDYGYTF.

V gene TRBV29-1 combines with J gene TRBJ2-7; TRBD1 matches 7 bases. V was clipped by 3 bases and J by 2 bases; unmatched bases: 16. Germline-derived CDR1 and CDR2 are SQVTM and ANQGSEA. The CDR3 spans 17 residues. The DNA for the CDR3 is TGCAGCGTTGATCGCGGCCTACAGGGGCCCAATCCCTACGAGCAGTACTTC. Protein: CSVDRGLQGPNPYEQYF.

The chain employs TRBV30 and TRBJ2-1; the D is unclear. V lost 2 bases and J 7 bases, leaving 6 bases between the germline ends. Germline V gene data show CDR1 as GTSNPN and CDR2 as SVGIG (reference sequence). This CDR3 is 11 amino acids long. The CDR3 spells CAWSWRNEQFF. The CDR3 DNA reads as TGTGCCTGGAGTTGGAGAAATGAGCAGTTCTTC.

CDR3 residues: CATSRGISGANVLTF. CDR3 nucleotides: TGTGCCACCAGCAGAGGGATTTCTGGGGCCAACGTCCTGACTTTC. The chain employs TRBV15 and TRBJ2-6; unclear D gene. V gave up 1 base and J gave up 1 base, with 5 bases separating them. Germline V lookup: CDR1 LNHNV, CDR2 YYDKDF (reference sequence). The CDR3 is 15 residues long.

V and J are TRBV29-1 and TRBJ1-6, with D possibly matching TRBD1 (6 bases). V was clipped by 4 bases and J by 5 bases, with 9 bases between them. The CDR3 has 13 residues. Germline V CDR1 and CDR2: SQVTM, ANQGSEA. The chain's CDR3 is CSVGSGDNSPLHF. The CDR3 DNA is TGCAGCGTTGGATCAGGGGATAATTCACCCCTCCACTTT.

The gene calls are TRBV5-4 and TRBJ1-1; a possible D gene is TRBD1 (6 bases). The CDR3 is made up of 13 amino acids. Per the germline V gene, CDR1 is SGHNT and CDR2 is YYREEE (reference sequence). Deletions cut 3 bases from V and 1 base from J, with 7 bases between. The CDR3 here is CASSWDTNTEAFF. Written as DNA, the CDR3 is TGTGCCAGCAGCTGGGACACGAACACTGAAGCTTTCTTT.

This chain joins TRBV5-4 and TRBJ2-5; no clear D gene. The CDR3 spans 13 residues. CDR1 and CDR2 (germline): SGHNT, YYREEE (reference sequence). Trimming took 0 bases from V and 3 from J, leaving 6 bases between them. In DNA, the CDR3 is TGTGCCAGCAGCTTGGCTGGCAAAGAGACCCAGTACTTC. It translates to CASSLAGKETQYF.

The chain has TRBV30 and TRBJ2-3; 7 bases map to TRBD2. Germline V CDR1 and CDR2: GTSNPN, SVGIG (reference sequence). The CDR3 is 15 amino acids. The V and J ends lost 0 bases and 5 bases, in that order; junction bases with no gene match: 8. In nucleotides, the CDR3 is TGTGCCTGGAGTGTTGGCGGGGGAGGAGTAGATACGCAGTATTTT. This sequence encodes CAWSVGGGGVDTQYF.

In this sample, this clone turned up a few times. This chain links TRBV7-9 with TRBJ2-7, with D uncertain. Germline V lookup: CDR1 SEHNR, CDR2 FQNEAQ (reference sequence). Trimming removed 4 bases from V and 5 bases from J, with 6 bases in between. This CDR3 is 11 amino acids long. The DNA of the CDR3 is TGTGCCAGCAGCTCACAGCACGAGCAGTACTTC. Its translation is CASSSQHEQYF.